The 21 T cell receptor beta chains listed next were all sequenced from one sample in a study of tumor and adjacent non-tumor tissue in lung cancer. Three rounds of nested PCR, following a modified ARM-PCR protocol, produced the TCRbeta library. Each CDR3 protein is one row after TCRdb ran MiXCR on the multiplex PCR reads. This sample has around 140,000 distinct CDR3 sequences, with 60% to 70% found just once. The template was RNA from unsorted bulk tissue. The sample comprised lung tumor tissue. Receptor source: a man aged 55 to 70 with small cell lung cancer.

The genes are TRBV20-1 and TRBJ1-6; 10 bases agree with TRBD1. The CDR3 extends over 15 amino acids. V lost 5 bases and J lost 8; bases outside the gene matches: 9. Germline-derived CDR1 and CDR2 are DFQATT and SNEGSKA (reference sequence). CDR3 nucleotides: TGCAGTGCTGGTACCGGGACAGGGGATGATTCACCCCTCCACTTT. Its protein is CSAGTGTGDDSPLHF.

About this clonotype: One junction end does not reproduce the germline sequence, and a read error may be involved. This chain connects TRBV24-1 to TRBJ1-1; D not certain. The germline CDR1 and CDR2 sequences are KGHDR and SFDVKD. The CDR3 totals 14 residues. CDR3 bases: TGTGTCACCAATGATTTCGGCACGTACACTGAAGCTTTCTTT. The encoded protein is CVTNDFGTYTEAFF.

Points on this clonotype: The junction departs from the called germline gene at one end, perhaps through a read error. V is TRBV20-1 and J is TRBJ1-1; perhaps TRBD1 as D (5 bases). The CDR3 covers 12 residues. Germline assignment: CDR1 DFQATT and CDR2 SNEGSKA (reference sequence). This CDR3 is CSARVFLAEALF. Written as DNA, the CDR3 is TGCAGTGCCAGGGTTTTCCTCGCTGAAGCTTTATTT.

In this sample, this clonotype turned up once. The junction differs from germline at one of its ends, possibly a read error. The chain has TRBV11-2 and TRBJ2-2; 7 bases agree with TRBD2. Germline CDR1 is SGHAT and CDR2 is FQNNGV. This CDR3 has 15 residues. The CDR3, as DNA: TGTGCAAGCAGCTTAGGAAGTGTTGATAGCGGGCAGCTGTTTTTT. It specifies CASSLGSVDSGQLFF.

This clonotype occurred many times. The chain uses TRBV4-2 and TRBJ2-6, with D perhaps TRBD1 or TRBD2 (6 bases each). Germline V CDR1 and CDR2: LGHNA, YNFKEQ. The germline V and J ends were trimmed by 4 bases and 4 bases, with 23 bases remaining between them. The CDR3 contains 19 residues. CDR3 sequence: CASSLNLPRGVGGANVLTF. The CDR3 DNA follows: TGTGCCAGCAGCCTTAACCTCCCGAGGGGGGTCGGGGGGGCCAACGTCCTGACTTTC.

Concerning this clonotype: The CDR3 does not end in the conserved phenylalanine or tryptophan, so this is likely a read error. V usage is TRBV11-3 and J usage is TRBJ1-1; TRBD1 is a possible D gene (6 bases). The germline V gene encodes CDR1 SGHNT and CDR2 YENEEA. V was shortened by 3 bases and J by 8 bases, with 16 bases between the two germline ends. The CDR3 consists of 14 residues. In nucleotides, the CDR3 is TGTGCCAGCAGCTTCATCGCGGGGGCCGGAGAAGCTTTCTTA. It yields the protein CASSFIAGAGEAFL.

This clonotype was counted only a few times. A clone one base away is much larger, so this may be a read error. The chain has TRBV20-1 and TRBJ1-1, with 8 nucleotides matching TRBD1. Germline-derived CDR1 and CDR2 are DFQATT and SNEGSKA (reference sequence). CDR3 size: 14 residues. The ends lost 7 bases at V and 1 base at J; junction bases unmatched: 8. The CDR3 DNA reads as TGCAGTGTCTTAATCGACAGGGGGAACACTGAAGCTTTCTTT. It is translated as CSVLIDRGNTEAFF.

Note on this clonotype: A much larger clonotype is one base distant, so this may be a read error. CDR3 region: CSARDHRGADTQYF. CDR3 nucleotide sequence: TGCAGTGCTAGAGATCATCGGGGCGCAGATACGCAGTATTTT. The chain uses TRBV20-1 and TRBJ2-3; D possibly matches TRBD1 or TRBD2 (5 bases each). Looked up from germline, CDR1 is DFQATT and CDR2 is SNEGSKA (reference sequence). CDR3 size: 14 residues. Trimming cost V 0 bases and J 4 bases, with 11 bases left between them.

The CDR3 DNA follows: TGTGCCAGCACACCGAACAGGGTGGAGAACACCGGGGAGCTGTTTTTT. Protein product: CASTPNRVENTGELFF. The chain employs TRBV7-8 and TRBJ2-2; perhaps TRBD1 as D (6 bases). In germline, CDR1 is SGHVS, CDR2 FQNEAQ. This CDR3 has 16 amino acids. V lost 7 bases and J 1 base, leaving 16 bases between the germline ends.

The V call is TRBV12-3 or TRBV12-4, the J call TRBJ2-1; 7 bases map to TRBD1. The CDR3 covers 14 residues. CDR3 nucleotides: TGTACAAGCAGTTCCGGGACAGAGCACAATGAGCAGTTCTTC. Protein product: CTSSSGTEHNEQFF.

Note on this clonotype: Germline is not matched at one junction end, which may reflect a read error. The chain couples TRBV20-1 to TRBJ1-2; D remains unclear. CDR3 length equals 12 residues. Per germline, CDR1 DFQATT and CDR2 SNEGSKA (reference sequence). The CDR3 spells CGARDLLGGYTF. The CDR3 region has the DNA TGTGGTGCTAGAGATCTTTTGGGTGGCTACACCTTC.

On this clonotype itself: One end of the junction varies from germline; a read error may be responsible. The J gene is TRBJ2-5, the V gene TRBV11-2; D might be TRBD1 (5 bases). From germline, CDR1 is SGHAT and CDR2 FQNNGV. CDR3 size: 19 residues. CDR3 sequence: CASSFMNRWSLGWQETQYF. The CDR3 nucleotides read TGTGCCAGCAGCTTTATGAACAGGTGGTCCCTAGGATGGCAAGAGACCCAATACTTC.

This clonotype was counted a single time. A much bigger clone sits one base away, suggesting this may be a read error. This chain links TRBV4-2 with TRBJ2-1; TRBD2 matches at 7 bases. CDR3 length equals 14 residues. The germline V gene encodes CDR1 LGHNA and CDR2 YNFKEQ. CDR3 amino acids: CASGQLDGGYEQFF. CDR3 nucleotide sequence: TGTGCCAGCGGCCAACTCGACGGGGGGTATGAGCAGTTCTTC.

Concerning this clonotype: As the CDR3 is not closed by the conserved phenylalanine or tryptophan, this likely results from a read error. The V gene is TRBV2, the J gene TRBJ1-1, with 7 positions matching TRBD1. This CDR3 is built from 14 residues. The V and J ends lost 10 bases and 1 base, in that order; junction bases with no gene match: 9. The germline V gene has CDR1 SNHLY and CDR2 FYNNEI. The CDR3 DNA sequence: TGTGCCACCATTATAAGACAGGGGAACACTGAAGCTTTCATT. Its translation is CATIIRQGNTEAFI.

To note about this clonotype: The junction differs from germline at one of its ends, possibly a read error. This chain uses TRBV11-1 with TRBJ2-3; no reliable D call. Germline CDR1 and CDR2: SGHAT and FQDESV (reference sequence). The CDR3 sequence is 13 residues long. CDR3 in DNA: TGTGCCAGCAGCTTAGACCACACAGATATGCAGGATTTT. The encoded protein is CASSLDHTDMQDF.

About this clonotype: The junction departs from the called germline gene at one end, perhaps through a read error. The V and J genes are TRBV11-1 and TRBJ2-5; 12 bases are shared with TRBD2. Germline lookup yields CDR1 SGHAT and CDR2 FQDESV (reference sequence). CDR3 length: 15 amino acids. This CDR3 is CANTATSGRGETQYF. In DNA, the CDR3 is TGTGCCAACACCGCGACTAGCGGGAGAGGCGAGACTCAGTACTTC.

This clonotype was counted ten times or more. This sequence joins TRBV6-1 and TRBJ1-5, with D uncertain. The CDR3 sequence is 13 residues long. The V and J ends lost 2 bases and 4 bases respectively, with 6 bases between them. CDR1 is MNHNS and CDR2 is SASEGT in the germline V gene. DNA of the CDR3: TGTGCCAGCAGTGAAATTTTAAATCAGCCCCAGCATTTT. Translating it yields CASSEILNQPQHF.

This clonotype occurred a few times. The chain links TRBV6-5 to TRBJ1-6; 7 nucleotides line up with TRBD1. Germline V gene sequence: CDR1 MNHEY, CDR2 SVGAGI. The CDR3 covers 14 residues. Here the CDR3 DNA reads TGTGCAGGCAGTATCGGGACAGAATATTCACCCCTCCACTTT. Translated: CAGSIGTEYSPLHF.

This clonotype was seen a handful of times. The chain recombines TRBV5-1 with TRBJ2-3, with 9 bases that match TRBD1. This CDR3 is built from 15 residues. The germline V gene encodes CDR1 SGHRS and CDR2 YFSETQ. The V and J ends lost 4 bases and 4 bases, in that order; junction bases with no gene match: 7. The CDR3 is CASSEGTGRADTQYF. In nucleotides, the CDR3 is TGCGCCAGCAGCGAAGGGACAGGGAGGGCAGATACGCAGTATTTT.

Comments on this clonotype: A read error is likely, as this CDR3 ends without the conserved phenylalanine or tryptophan. The J gene is TRBJ2-5, the V gene TRBV5-6; no clear D. This CDR3 is built from 13 residues. Germline V gives CDR1 SGHDT, CDR2 YYEEEE. V lost 1 base, J lost 1 base, and 5 bases lay in between. The CDR3 protein is CASSLQVQETQYL. The CDR3 coding sequence is TGTGCCAGCAGCTTGCAGGTCCAAGAGACCCAGTACTTG.

In its sample, this clonotype was seen many times. The chain links TRBV11-1 to TRBJ2-2; 9 positions agree with TRBD1. Germline values: CDR1 SGHAT, CDR2 FQDESV (reference sequence). The CDR3 is made up of 15 amino acids. V gave up 3 bases and J gave up 7 bases; unmatched junction bases: 6. The CDR3 DNA follows: TGTGCCAGCAGCTTCATACAGGGGGCTGGCGGGGAGCTGTTTTTT. Amino acids: CASSFIQGAGGELFF.